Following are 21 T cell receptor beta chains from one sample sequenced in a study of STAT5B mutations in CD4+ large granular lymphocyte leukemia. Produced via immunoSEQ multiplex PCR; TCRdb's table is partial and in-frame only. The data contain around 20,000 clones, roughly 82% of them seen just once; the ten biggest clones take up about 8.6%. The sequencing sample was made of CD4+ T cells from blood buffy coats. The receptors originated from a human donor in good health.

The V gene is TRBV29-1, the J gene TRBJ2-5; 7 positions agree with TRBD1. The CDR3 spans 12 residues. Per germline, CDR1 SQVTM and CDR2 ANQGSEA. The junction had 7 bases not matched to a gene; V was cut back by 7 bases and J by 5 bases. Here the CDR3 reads CSATGQLETQYF. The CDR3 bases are TGCAGCGCCACGGGACAGTTGGAGACCCAGTACTTC.

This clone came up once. The CDR3 is CASSYTRQGIYEQYF. CDR3 nucleotides: TGTGCCAGCAGTTACACGCGACAGGGTATATACGAGCAGTACTTC. The chain links TRBV6-5 to TRBJ2-7, with TRBD1 identical over 7 bases. Germline lookup yields CDR1 MNHEY and CDR2 SVGAGI. The CDR3 extends over 15 amino acids. Unmatched junction bases numbered 8, after V lost 2 bases and J lost 4 bases.

The CDR3 coding sequence is TGCAGTTCTGGGGCTCAGTACGAGCAGTACTTC. Protein sequence: CSSGAQYEQYF. The chain uses TRBV20-1 and TRBJ2-7; possibly TRBD1 for D (5 bases). This CDR3 region has 11 residues. Germline CDR1 reads DFQATT; CDR2 reads SNEGSKA (reference sequence). V lost 8 bases, J lost 4 bases, and 12 bases lay in between.

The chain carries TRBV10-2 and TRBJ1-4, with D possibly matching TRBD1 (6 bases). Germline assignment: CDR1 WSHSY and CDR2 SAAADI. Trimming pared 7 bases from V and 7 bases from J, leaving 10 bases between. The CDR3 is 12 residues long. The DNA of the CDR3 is TGCGCCAGCACGACAGGTGGTGAAAAACTGTTTTTT. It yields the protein CASTTGGEKLFF.

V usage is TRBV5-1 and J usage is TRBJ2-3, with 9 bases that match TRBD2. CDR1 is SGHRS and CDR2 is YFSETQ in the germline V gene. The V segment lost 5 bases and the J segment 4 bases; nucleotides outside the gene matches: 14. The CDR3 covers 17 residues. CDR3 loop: CASRLSAAGGAADTQYF. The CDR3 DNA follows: TGCGCCAGCAGATTGTCGGCGGCGGGGGGGGCGGCAGATACGCAGTATTTT.

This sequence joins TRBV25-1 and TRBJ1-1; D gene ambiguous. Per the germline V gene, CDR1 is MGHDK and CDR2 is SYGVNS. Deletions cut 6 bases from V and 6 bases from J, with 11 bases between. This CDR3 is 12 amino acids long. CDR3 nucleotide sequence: TGTGCCAGCAGGGTGGCTGACGCTGAAGCTTTCTTT. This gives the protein CASRVADAEAFF.

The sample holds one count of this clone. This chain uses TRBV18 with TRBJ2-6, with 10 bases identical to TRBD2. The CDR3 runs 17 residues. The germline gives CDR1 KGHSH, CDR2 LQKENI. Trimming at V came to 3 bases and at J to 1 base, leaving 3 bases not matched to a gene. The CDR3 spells CASSPSGGSSGANVLTF. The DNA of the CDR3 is TGTGCCAGCTCACCTAGCGGGGGGAGTTCTGGGGCCAACGTCCTGACTTTC. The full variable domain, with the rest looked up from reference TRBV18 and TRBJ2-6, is NAGVMQNPRHLVRRRGQEARLRCSPMKGHSHVYWYRQLPEEGLKFMVYLQKENIIDESGMPKERFSAEFPKEGPSILRIQQVVRGDSAAYFCASSPSGGSSGANVLTFGAGSRLTVL.

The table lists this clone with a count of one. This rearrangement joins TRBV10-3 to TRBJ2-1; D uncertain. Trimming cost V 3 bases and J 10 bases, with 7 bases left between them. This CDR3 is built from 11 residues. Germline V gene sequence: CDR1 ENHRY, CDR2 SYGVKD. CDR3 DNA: TGTGCCATCAGTGAACGGACGGAGCAGTTCTTC. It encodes CAISERTEQFF.

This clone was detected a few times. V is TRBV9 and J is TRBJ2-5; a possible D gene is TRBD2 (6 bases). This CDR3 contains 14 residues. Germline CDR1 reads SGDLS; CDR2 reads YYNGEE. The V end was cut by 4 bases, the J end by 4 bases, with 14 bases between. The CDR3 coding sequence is TGTGCCAGCAGCCCCGGGACTGAACGAGAGACCCAGTACTTC. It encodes CASSPGTERETQYF.

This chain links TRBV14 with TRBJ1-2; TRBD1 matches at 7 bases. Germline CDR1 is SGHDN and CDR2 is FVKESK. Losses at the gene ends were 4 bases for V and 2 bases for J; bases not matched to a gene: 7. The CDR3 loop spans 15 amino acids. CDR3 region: CASSLPGRGNYGYTF. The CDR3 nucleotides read TGTGCCAGCAGCCTTCCGGGCAGGGGGAACTATGGCTACACCTTC.

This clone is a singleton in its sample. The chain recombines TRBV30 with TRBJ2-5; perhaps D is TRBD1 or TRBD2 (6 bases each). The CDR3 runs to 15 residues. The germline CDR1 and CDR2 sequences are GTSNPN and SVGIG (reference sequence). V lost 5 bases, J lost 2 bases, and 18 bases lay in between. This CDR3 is CAWGGRRGWQETQYF. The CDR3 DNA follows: TGTGCCTGGGGGGGCCGGCGGGGTTGGCAAGAGACCCAGTACTTC.

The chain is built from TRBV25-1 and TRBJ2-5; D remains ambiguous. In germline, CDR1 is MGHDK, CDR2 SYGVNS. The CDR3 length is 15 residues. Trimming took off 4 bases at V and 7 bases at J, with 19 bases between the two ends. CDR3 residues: CASSGTGSLGRTQYF. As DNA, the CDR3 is TGTGCCAGCAGTGGTACCGGGTCCCTCGGTAGGACCCAGTACTTC.

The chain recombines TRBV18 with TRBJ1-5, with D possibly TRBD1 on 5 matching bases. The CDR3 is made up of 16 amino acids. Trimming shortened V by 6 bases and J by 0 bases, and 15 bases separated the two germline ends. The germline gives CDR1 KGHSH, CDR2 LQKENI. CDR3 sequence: CASSSGTVYSNQPQHF. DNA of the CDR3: TGTGCCAGCTCCTCCGGGACCGTATATAGCAATCAGCCCCAGCATTTT.

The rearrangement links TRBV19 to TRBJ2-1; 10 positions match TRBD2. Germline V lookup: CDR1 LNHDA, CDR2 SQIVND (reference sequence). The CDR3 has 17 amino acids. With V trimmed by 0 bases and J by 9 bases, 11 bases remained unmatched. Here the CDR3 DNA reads TGTGCCAGTAGTATAGACAGGCGGACTAGCGGCATCGGTGAGCAGTTCTTC. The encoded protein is CASSIDRRTSGIGEQFF. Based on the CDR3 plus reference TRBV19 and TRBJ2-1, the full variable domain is DGGITQSPKYLFRKEGQNVTLSCEQNLNHDAMYWYRQDPGQGLRLIYYSQIVNDFQKGDIAEGYSVSREKKESFPLTVTSAQKNPTAFYLCASSIDRRTSGIGEQFFGPGTRLTVL.

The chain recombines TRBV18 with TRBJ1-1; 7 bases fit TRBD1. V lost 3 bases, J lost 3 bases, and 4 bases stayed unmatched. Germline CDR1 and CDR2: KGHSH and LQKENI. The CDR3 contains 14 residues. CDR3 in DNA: TGTGCCAGCTCACCTGGACAGGTTGACACTGAAGCTTTCTTT. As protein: CASSPGQVDTEAFF. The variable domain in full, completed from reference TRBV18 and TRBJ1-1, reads NAGVMQNPRHLVRRRGQEARLRCSPMKGHSHVYWYRQLPEEGLKFMVYLQKENIIDESGMPKERFSAEFPKEGPSILRIQQVVRGDSAAYFCASSPGQVDTEAFFGQGTRLTVV.

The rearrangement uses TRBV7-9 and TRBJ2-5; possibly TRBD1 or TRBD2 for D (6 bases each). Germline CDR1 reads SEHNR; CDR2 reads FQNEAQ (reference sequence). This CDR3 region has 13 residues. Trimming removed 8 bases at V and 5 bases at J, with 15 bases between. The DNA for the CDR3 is TGTGCCAGCTGTTGGGGGGCGCAGGAGACCCAGTACTTC. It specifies CASCWGAQETQYF.

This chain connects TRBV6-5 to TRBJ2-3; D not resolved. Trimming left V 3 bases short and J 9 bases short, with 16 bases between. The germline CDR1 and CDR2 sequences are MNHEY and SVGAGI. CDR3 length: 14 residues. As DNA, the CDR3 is TGTGCCAGCAGTTATTCGAGGCGAACAGCCACGCAGTATTTT. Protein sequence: CASSYSRRTATQYF.

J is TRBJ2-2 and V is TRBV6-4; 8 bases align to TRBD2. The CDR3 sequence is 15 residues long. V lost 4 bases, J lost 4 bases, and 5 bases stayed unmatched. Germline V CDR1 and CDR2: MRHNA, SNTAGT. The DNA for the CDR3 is TGTGCCAGCAGTGTCAGCGGGGGTACCACCGGGGAGCTGTTTTTT. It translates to CASSVSGGTTGELFF.

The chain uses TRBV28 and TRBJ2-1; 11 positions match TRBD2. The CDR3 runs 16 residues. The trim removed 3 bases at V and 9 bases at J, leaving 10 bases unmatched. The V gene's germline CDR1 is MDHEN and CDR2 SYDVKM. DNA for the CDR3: TGTGCCAGCAGTTTGGAGGGACTAGCGGCACAGGGTGAGCAGTTCTTC. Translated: CASSLEGLAAQGEQFF.

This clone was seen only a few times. The CDR3 coding sequence is TGTGCCAGCAGCTTAGCGATCGCTAGCGGGAGGGCGGCAGATACGCAGTATTTT. Translated, it gives CASSLAIASGRAADTQYF. This chain uses TRBV7-6 with TRBJ2-3; 12 positions agree with TRBD2. The CDR3 is 18 residues long. Germline CDR1 and CDR2: SGHVS and FNYEAQ. V lost 0 bases to trimming and J lost 4 bases; unmatched junction nucleotides: 8.

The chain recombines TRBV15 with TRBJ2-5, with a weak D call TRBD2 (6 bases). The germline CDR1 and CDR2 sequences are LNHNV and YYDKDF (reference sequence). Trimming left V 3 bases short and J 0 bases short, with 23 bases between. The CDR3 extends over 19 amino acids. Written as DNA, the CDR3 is TGTGCCACCAGCAGGGGAGTATTAATCTCCCTAGCGCACCAAGAGACCCAGTACTTC. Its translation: CATSRGVLISLAHQETQYF.